This is a list of T cell receptor beta chains from one sample in a study of tumor-infiltrating lymphocytes in primary liver carcinoma. TCRdb reanalysed the multiplex PCR reads using MiXCR and keeps one entry per CDR3 protein. The sample shows 100,000 or so distinct CDR3 sequences, roughly 69% of them seen only once. The sequenced sample was liver tumor tissue from sampling region 5. The receptor source for this set is a woman aged 55-69 years with primary liver carcinoma and hepatitis B virus infection. Both conserved end residues are part of each CDR3. D genes are given only for firm matches. A row's size may be missing; if present it is once, few, many or a size class.

clone_size j_call d_call v_call cdr3_aa cdr3_nt
once TRBJ1-5 - TRBV12-3/TRBV12-4 CASSLVGNQSQHF TGTGCCAGTAGTTTAGTAGGAAATCAGTCCCAGCATTTT
- TRBJ1-1 - TRBV6-6 CVSSLQGLTEASF TGTGTCAGCAGCCTACAGGGACTCACCGAAGCTTCCTTT
many TRBJ2-3 - TRBV5-5 CASSLGGRADTQYF TGTGCCAGCAGCTTGGGTGGCAGGGCAGATACGCAGTATTTT
many TRBJ2-3 - TRBV6-4 CASSDSSGSPDTQYF TGTGCCAGCAGTGACTCAAGCGGCAGTCCTGATACGCAGTATTTT
many TRBJ2-5 TRBD1 TRBV10-2 CASSLQGAGGETQYF TGCGCCAGCAGCCTCCAGGGGGCCGGAGGAGAGACCCAGTACTTC
- TRBJ2-6 - TRBV6-5 CASSQTTSGVNVLTF TGTGCCAGCAGTCAAACGACCTCTGGGGTCAACGTCCTGACTTTC
few TRBJ1-1 - TRBV7-9 CASSLGASTEAFF TGTGCCAGCAGTCTAGGGGCATCCACTGAAGCTTTCTTT
- TRBJ1-2 - TRBV28 CASSSLGERGNYGYTF TGTGCCAGCAGTTCTCTAGGTGAGCGGGGTAACTATGGCTACACCTTC
- TRBJ2-7 TRBD2 TRBV14 CASSPVLGLDVHYEQYF TGTGCCAGCAGCCCCGTACTAGGACTAGATGTTCACTACGAGCAGTACTTC
- TRBJ2-5 - TRBV10-3 CAISDQGYGSQETRYF TGTGCCATCAGTGACCAAGGTTACGGAAGTCAAGAGACCCGGTACTTC
many TRBJ2-5 TRBD1 TRBV5-4 CASRPPGQGKTQYF TGTGCCAGCAGGCCCCCGGGACAGGGAAAGACCCAGTACTTC
- TRBJ2-3 TRBD2 TRBV7-9 CARSVTSGPTNTDTQYF TGTGCCAGAAGCGTAACTAGCGGTCCCACTAACACAGATACGCAGTATTTT
- TRBJ2-3 - TRBV21-1 CASSEGLLAGSGSGTDTLYF TGTGCCAGCAGCGAAGGCCTACTAGCGGGAAGTGGGAGTGGCACAGATACGCTGTATTTT
- TRBJ2-3 TRBD2 TRBV4-2 CASSQVEGGCTDTQYF TGTGCCAGCAGCCAAGTGGAGGGAGGGTGCACAGACACGCAGTATTTT
- TRBJ1-1 - TRBV11-2 CASSLLRSEVFF TGTGCCAGCAGCTTATTGAGGAGTGAAGTTTTCTTT
- TRBJ2-3 TRBD1 TRBV29-1 CSATTGGDTQYF TGTAGTGCGACGACAGGGGGAGATACGCAGTATTTT
- TRBJ1-4 - TRBV11-2 CASSEWLGEKLSF TGTGCCAGCAGCGAGTGGTTGGGTGAAAAACTGTCTTTC
many TRBJ2-1 - TRBV4-2 CASSQDGVPHPYNEQFF TGTGCCAGCAGCCAAGATGGTGTTCCCCACCCCTACAATGAGCAGTTCTTC
- TRBJ2-3 - TRBV11-2 CASSSTRLQRADKQYF TGTGCCAGCAGCTCAACACGGTTACAGAGGGCAGATAAGCAGTATTTT
- TRBJ2-2 - TRBV5-1 CASSLDKPNIGELFF TGCGCCAGCAGCTTGGACAAGCCGAACATCGGGGAGCTGTTTTTT
- TRBJ2-1 - TRBV11-2 CASSLEASKQSF TGTGCCAGCAGCTTAGAAGCTAGTAAGCAGTCCTTC
- TRBJ1-2 - TRBV29-1 CSVGIHNLAQDYGYTF TGCAGCGTTGGAATTCATAATCTAGCTCAAGACTATGGCTACACCTTC
many TRBJ1-1 - TRBV6-1 CASSPQGPEAFF TGTGCCAGCAGTCCACAGGGCCCTGAAGCTTTCTTT
- TRBJ2-2 TRBD2 TRBV29-1 CSVGTRGNTGELLF TGCAGCGTTGGGACTAGAGGTAACACCGGGGAGCTGCTTTTT
many TRBJ2-1 TRBD2 TRBV28 CASTATSGRSPNEQFF TGTGCCAGCACCGCCACTAGCGGGAGATCTCCTAATGAGCAGTTCTTC
many TRBJ2-7 - TRBV5-1 CASSFNPGSDYEQYF TGCGCCAGCAGCTTTAACCCCGGATCGGACTACGAGCAGTACTTC
few TRBJ2-3 TRBD2 TRBV29-1 CGVDRLAGGIDTQYF TGCGGCGTTGATCGACTAGCGGGGGGCATAGATACGCAGTATTTT
- TRBJ1-2 TRBD1 TRBV5-1 CACSTDRGLYGYTF TGCGCCTGCAGCACGGACAGGGGCCTCTATGGCTACACCTTC
- TRBJ2-7 - TRBV6-1 CASSSYGTSYEQYF TGTGCCAGCAGTTCGTACGGGACCTCCTACGAGCAATACTTC
many TRBJ2-1 - TRBV5-4 CASSRPAMGNEQFF TGTGCCAGCAGCCGGCCCGCTATGGGGAATGAGCAGTTCTTC
many TRBJ1-1 TRBD1 TRBV12-3/TRBV12-4 CASSRGQGREAFF TGTGCCAGCAGTCGAGGACAGGGCCGTGAAGCTTTCTTT